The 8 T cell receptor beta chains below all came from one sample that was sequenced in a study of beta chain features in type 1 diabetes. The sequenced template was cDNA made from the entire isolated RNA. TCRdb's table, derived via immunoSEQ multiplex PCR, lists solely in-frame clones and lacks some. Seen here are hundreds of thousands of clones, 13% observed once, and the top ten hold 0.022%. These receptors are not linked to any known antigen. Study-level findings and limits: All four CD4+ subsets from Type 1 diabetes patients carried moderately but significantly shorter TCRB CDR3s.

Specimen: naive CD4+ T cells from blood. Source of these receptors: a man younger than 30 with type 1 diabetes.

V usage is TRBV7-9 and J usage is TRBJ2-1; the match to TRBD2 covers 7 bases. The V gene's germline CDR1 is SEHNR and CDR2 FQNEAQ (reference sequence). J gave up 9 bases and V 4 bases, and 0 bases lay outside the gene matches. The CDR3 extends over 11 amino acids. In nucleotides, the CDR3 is TGTGCCAGCAGCTGGACTAGTGAGCAGTTCTTC. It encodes CASSWTSEQFF.

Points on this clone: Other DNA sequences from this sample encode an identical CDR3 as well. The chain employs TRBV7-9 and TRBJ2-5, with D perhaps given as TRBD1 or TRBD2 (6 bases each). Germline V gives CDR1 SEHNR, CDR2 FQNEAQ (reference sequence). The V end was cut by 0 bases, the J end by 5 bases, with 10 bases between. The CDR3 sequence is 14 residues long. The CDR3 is CASSLAGGEETQYF. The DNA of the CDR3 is TGTGCCAGCAGCTTAGCGGGGGGCGAGGAGACCCAGTACTTC.

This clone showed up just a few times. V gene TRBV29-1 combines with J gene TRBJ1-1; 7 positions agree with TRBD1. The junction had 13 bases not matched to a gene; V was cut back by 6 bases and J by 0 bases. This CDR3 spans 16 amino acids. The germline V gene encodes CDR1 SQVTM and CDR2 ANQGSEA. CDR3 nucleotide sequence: TGCAGCGTCGCACCCGGGACAGCTAACATGAACACTGAAGCTTTCTTT. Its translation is CSVAPGTANMNTEAFF.

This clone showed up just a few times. The CDR3 coding sequence is TGCAGCGTGCTAGCGGCCCCCTCCTACGAGCAGTACTTC. Amino acid sequence: CSVLAAPSYEQYF. The chain carries TRBV29-1 and TRBJ2-7, with 7 bases fitting TRBD2. Germline trimming cut 6 bases from V and 0 bases from J; bases unmatched to any gene: 5. The CDR3 length is 13 residues. CDR1 is SQVTM and CDR2 is ANQGSEA in the germline V gene.

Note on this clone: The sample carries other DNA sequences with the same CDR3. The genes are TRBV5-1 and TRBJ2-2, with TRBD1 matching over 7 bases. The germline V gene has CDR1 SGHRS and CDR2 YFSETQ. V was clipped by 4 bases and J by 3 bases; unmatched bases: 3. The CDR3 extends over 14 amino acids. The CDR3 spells CASSTTGDTGELFF. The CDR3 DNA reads TGCGCCAGCAGCACCACAGGGGACACCGGGGAGCTGTTTTTT.

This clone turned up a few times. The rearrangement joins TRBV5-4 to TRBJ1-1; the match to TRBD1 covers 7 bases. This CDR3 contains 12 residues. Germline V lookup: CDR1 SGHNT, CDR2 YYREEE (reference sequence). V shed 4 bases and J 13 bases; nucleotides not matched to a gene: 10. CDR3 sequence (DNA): TGTGCCAGCAGCCCAGTGGGACAGAAGCGTTTCTTT. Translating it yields CASSPVGQKRFF.

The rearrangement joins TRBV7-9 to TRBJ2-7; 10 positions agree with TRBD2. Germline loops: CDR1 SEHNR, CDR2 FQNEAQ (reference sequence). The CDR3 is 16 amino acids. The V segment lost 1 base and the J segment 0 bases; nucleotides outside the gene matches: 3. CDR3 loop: CASSLGTSGSSYEQYF. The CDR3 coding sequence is TGTGCCAGCAGCTTAGGGACTAGCGGAAGCTCCTACGAGCAGTACTTC.

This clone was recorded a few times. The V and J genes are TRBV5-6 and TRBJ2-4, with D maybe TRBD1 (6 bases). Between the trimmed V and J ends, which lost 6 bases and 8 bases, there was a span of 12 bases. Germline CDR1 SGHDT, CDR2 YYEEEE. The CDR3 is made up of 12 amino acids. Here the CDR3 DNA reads TGTGCCAGCACCGCAGGGGAAGACATTCAGTACTTC. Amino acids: CASTAGEDIQYF.